This section outlines one T cell receptor beta chain sequence together with its context. The study recruited people aged about 18 to 90 years across under 25 US areas. Clones were sequenced by immunoSEQ multiplex PCR, and TCRdb holds only the in-frame ones, with some missing. The repertoire has about 270,000 clones, 80% to 90% of them found once; the top ten carry approximately 2.5%. This sample was taken from a study of blood T cell repertoires in COVID-19. About the research overall: Acute-phase and convalescent COVID-19 samples originated in the United States, Italy and Spain. Sources were T cells, B-cell-depleted T cells, or PBMCs; the material itself was cDNA or gDNA.

The source is a woman between 18 and 29 years old who had recovered from COVID-19. Sequencing input: PBMCs or T cells enriched from blood (not recorded which).

The CDR3 loop reads CASSRVLTDTQYF. CDR3 coding DNA: TGTGCCAGCAGCCGGGTCCTCACAGATACGCAGTATTTT. The chain joins TRBV7-9 to TRBJ2-3; D call uncertain. The CDR3 runs to 13 residues. Germline V gene sequence: CDR1 SEHNR, CDR2 FQNEAQ (reference sequence). V was clipped by 5 bases and J by 2 bases, with 8 bases between them.